This T cell receptor (beta chain) was observed in a study of regulatory T cells in long-lasting Graves disease. This clonotype occurred many times. No antigen is known for it. The time point: persistent/refractory GD, antithyroid drugs over 5 years with positive TRAb. There was RNA extracted from PBMCs, and the TCR library was made from it. V was trimmed by 6 bases and J by 1 base, leaving 12 bases between them. The CDR3 runs to 14 residues. General study results and limits: Lower TCR diversity was seen in persistent Graves' patients than in newly diagnosed ones. Limited sample numbers may have lowered accuracy.

Arm-PCR of CDR3 regions and iRepertoire HTBI primers were used to build TCR beta libraries. TCRdb itself ran the multiplex PCR reads through MiXCR, one entry per CDR3 protein. The data contain about 660,000 distinct CDR3 sequences, roughly 30% of them singletons. This chain connects TRBV12-3 or TRBV12-4 to TRBJ1-1, with D possibly being TRBD1 (5 bases). This clonotype originated in a female donor with Graves disease. Here the sequenced sample was peripheral blood mononuclear cells (PBMCs), taken when the disease was refractory, from a patient treated with antithyroid drugs. CDR3 amino acids: CASSFSQGNTEAFF. The CDR3 coding sequence is TGTGCCAGCAGCTTTAGTCAGGGGAACACTGAAGCTTTCTTT.